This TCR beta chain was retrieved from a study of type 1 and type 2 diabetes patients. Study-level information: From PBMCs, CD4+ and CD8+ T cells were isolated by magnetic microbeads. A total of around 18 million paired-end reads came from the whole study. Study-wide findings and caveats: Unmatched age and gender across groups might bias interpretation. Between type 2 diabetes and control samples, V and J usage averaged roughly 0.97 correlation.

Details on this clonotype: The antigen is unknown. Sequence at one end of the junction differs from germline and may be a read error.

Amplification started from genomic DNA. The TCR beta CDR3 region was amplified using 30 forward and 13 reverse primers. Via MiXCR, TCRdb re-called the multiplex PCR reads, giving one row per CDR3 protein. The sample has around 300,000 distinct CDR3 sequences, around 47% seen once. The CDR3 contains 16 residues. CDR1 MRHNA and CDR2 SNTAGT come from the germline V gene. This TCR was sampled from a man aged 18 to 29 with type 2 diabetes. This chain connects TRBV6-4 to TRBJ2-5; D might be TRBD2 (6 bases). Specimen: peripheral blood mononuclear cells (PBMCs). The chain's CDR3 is CASSYGSELVGGTQYF. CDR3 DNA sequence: TGTGCCAGCAGTTACGGATCGGAATTGGTTGGCGGGACCCAGTACTTT.